This entry describes one TCR beta chain. The data originate from a study of OX40 agonist ivuxolimab in advanced cancers. Method: immunoSEQ multiplex PCR; TCRdb's copy keeps in-frame clones and lacks some. Altogether over 15,000 clones are present, about four fifths being singletons, with the ten largest covering 21%. The CDR3 loop spans 11 amino acids. CDR1 is SEHNR and CDR2 is FQNEAQ in the germline V gene (reference sequence). Deletions cut 5 bases from V and 5 bases from J, with 6 bases between. This chain links TRBV7-9 with TRBJ1-1; D call uncertain. The source material was CD4+ or CD8+ T cells sorted from blood, sampled in a trial of the OX40 agonist ivuxolimab. This TCR came from an adult with an advanced solid tumor such as melanoma, head and neck, liver or kidney cancer. DNA of the CDR3: TGTGCCAGCAGCCCCGGGACTGAAGCTTTCTTT. This codes for CASSPGTEAFF.